Sequencing of this TCR beta chain was carried out in a study of cytomegalovirus exposure and HLA in healthy donors. Researchers ran the PCR with 60 Vbeta and 13 Jbeta primers. Assay: immunoSEQ multiplex PCR; the TCRdb copy retains only in-frame clones and omits some. This table has more than 80,000 clones, 70% to 75% appearing once. The CDR3 contains 15 residues. Germline trimming cut 5 bases from V and 8 bases from J; bases unmatched to any gene: 10. Germline V lookup: CDR1 SGHAT, CDR2 FQNNGV. This TCR was sampled from a man between 60 and 70 years old in good health and CMV-seronegative. The sequenced sample was PBMCs. The rearrangement uses TRBV11-2 and TRBJ2-1; 9 bases line up with TRBD2. CDR3 amino acids: CASSLERGAYDEQFF. The CDR3 DNA reads as TGTGCCAGCAGCCTTGAGCGGGGGGCCTATGATGAGCAGTTCTTC.